Each of the 27 T cell receptor beta chains below was sequenced from the same sample in a study of shared clonotypes between healthy human individuals. Sequenced by immunoSEQ multiplex PCR; TCRdb stores in-frame clones only, minus some. This table holds some 300,000 clones, less than 85% found once. Sequences were obtained from memory CD4+ T cells sorted from blood. As for subset: CD45RA-negative fraction. These receptors all come from a man younger than 45 in good health.

V is TRBV5-1 and J is TRBJ1-1; D may be TRBD1 (6 bases). CDR3 length equals 14 residues. Germline values: CDR1 SGHRS, CDR2 YFSETQ. V lost 3 bases and J lost 1, with 10 bases in between. CDR3 amino acids: CASSWATGNTEAFF. CDR3 DNA: TGCGCCAGCAGCTGGGCGACAGGGAACACTGAAGCTTTCTTT. Based on the CDR3 plus reference TRBV5-1 and TRBJ1-1, the full variable domain is KAGVTQTPRYLIKTRGQQVTLSCSPISGHRSVSWYQQTPGQGLQFLFEYFSETQRNKGNFPGRFSGRQFSNSRSEMNVSTLELGDSALYLCASSWATGNTEAFFGQGTRLTVV.

This clone was seen repeatedly, ten times or more. Other nucleotide sequences from this sample produce the same CDR3. The chain is built from TRBV6-1 and TRBJ1-2, with 7 nucleotides matching TRBD1. V lost 3 bases and J lost 8; bases outside the gene matches: 9. This CDR3 region has 14 residues. CDR1 is MNHNS, CDR2 SASEGT, per germline. CDR3 DNA sequence: TGTGCCAGCAGTGATCGACAGGGCCTTGAGGGCTACACCTTC. Its protein product is CASSDRQGLEGYTF.

This clone was observed a handful of times. The chain is built from TRBV25-1 and TRBJ2-4; possibly TRBD1 or TRBD2 for D (5 bases each). Germline CDR1 and CDR2: MGHDK and SYGVNS. V was trimmed by 3 bases and J by 10 bases, leaving 10 bases between them. CDR3 length equals 12 residues. CDR3 in amino acids: CASSDEGTIQYF. CDR3 coding DNA: TGTGCCAGCAGTGATGAGGGGACGATTCAGTACTTC. Full variable domain (outside the CDR3, taken from reference TRBV25-1 and TRBJ2-4): EADIYQTPRYLVIGTGKKITLECSQTMGHDKMYWYQQDPGMELHLIHYSYGVNSTEKGDLSSESTVSRIRTEHFPLTLESARPSHTSQYLCASSDEGTIQYFGAGTRLSVL.

This clone was seen once. The chain links TRBV18 to TRBJ2-7; the match to TRBD1 covers 8 bases. This CDR3 contains 15 residues. With 3 bases clipped from V and 7 bases from J, the junction kept 11 bases outside the gene matches. Germline V lookup: CDR1 KGHSH, CDR2 LQKENI. Here the CDR3 DNA reads TGTGCCAGCTCACCCCCCCAGGGGGCGCCGGGGGAGCAGTACTTC. Its protein is CASSPPQGAPGEQYF.

This clone was counted at least ten times. The rearrangement joins TRBV5-4 to TRBJ2-1; 9 bases match TRBD2. V was clipped by 5 bases and J by 8 bases; unmatched bases: 17. The CDR3 consists of 17 residues. Germline V CDR1 and CDR2: SGHNT, YYREEE (reference sequence). CDR3 bases: TGTGCCAGCAGTTTTGGGGGGAGGAGTAGCGGGAGCGATGAGCAGTTCTTC. It translates to CASSFGGRSSGSDEQFF.

The chain has TRBV6-5 and TRBJ2-1; D tentatively fits TRBD1 or TRBD2 (5 bases each). V was pared by 4 bases and J by 3 bases, with 10 bases between. The CDR3 sequence is 14 residues long. Germline V lookup: CDR1 MNHEY, CDR2 SVGAGI. CDR3 protein: CASSLGPLYNEQFF. The CDR3 DNA is TGTGCCAGCAGTTTGGGACCCCTCTACAATGAGCAGTTCTTC.

This clone was found a few times. V usage is TRBV2 and J usage is TRBJ1-4; D ambiguous. The CDR3 length is 20 residues. Germline CDR1 and CDR2: SNHLY and FYNNEI. V shed 10 bases and J shed 4 bases, with 34 bases lying between them. CDR3 amino acids: CATGFEPAARIGEDNEKLFF. The CDR3 DNA reads as TGTGCCACGGGTTTCGAGCCCGCTGCCCGGATCGGAGAGGATAATGAAAAACTGTTTTTT.

The rearrangement uses TRBV5-4 and TRBJ2-1, with D maybe TRBD2 (7 bases). Trimming removed 6 bases from V and 0 bases from J, with 16 bases in between. Germline lookup yields CDR1 SGHNT and CDR2 YYREEE (reference sequence). This CDR3 is 16 amino acids long. The CDR3 coding sequence is TGTGCCAGCACCACGGGGGGCGCGAGCTCCTACAATGAGCAGTTCTTC. Its protein product is CASTTGGASSYNEQFF.

J is TRBJ2-1 and V is TRBV2; no reliable D call. CDR3 length: 11 amino acids. Trimming left V 3 bases short and J 5 bases short, with 2 bases between. Germline lookup yields CDR1 SNHLY and CDR2 FYNNEI. The CDR3 is CASSDHNEQFF. Here the CDR3 DNA reads TGTGCCAGCAGTGACCACAATGAGCAGTTCTTC. The complete variable domain, with remaining parts taken from reference TRBV2 and TRBJ2-1, reads EPEVTQTPSHQVTQMGQEVILRCVPISNHLYFYWYRQILGQKVEFLVSFYNNEISEKSEIFDDQFSVERPDGSNFTLKIRSTKLEDSAMYFCASSDHNEQFFGPGTRLTVL.

This clone occurred once. The CDR3, as DNA: TGCGCCAGCAGCCAGGCGACTAGCCGAAGCACAGATACGCAGTATTTT. Translated, it gives CASSQATSRSTDTQYF. This sequence joins TRBV4-3 and TRBJ2-3; 7 bases agree with TRBD2. CDR1 and CDR2 (germline): LGHNA, YSLEER. The CDR3 spans 16 residues. With V trimmed by 3 bases and J by 0 bases, 6 bases remained unmatched.

This chain uses TRBV10-2 with TRBJ1-3; D is ambiguous. The CDR3 length is 14 residues. Germline CDR1 is WSHSY and CDR2 is SAAADI. V lost 3 bases and J 4 bases, leaving 10 bases between the germline ends. CDR3 nucleotide sequence: TGCGCCAGCAGTGATATCCAGATCGGAAACACCATATATTTT. This sequence encodes CASSDIQIGNTIYF.

The chain couples TRBV21-1 to TRBJ2-5; the table's D call TRBD2 went unverified against the DNA. TRBV21-1 is an annotated pseudogene. The CDR3 has 16 amino acids. CDR3 DNA sequence: TGTGCCAGCAGCAAAAGTAGGGCGGGAGGGCCGGAGACCCAGTACTTC. Translating gives CASSKSRAGGPETQYF.

The chain is built from TRBV28 and TRBJ2-7; 8 bases map to TRBD1. The CDR3 is made up of 16 amino acids. In germline, CDR1 is MDHEN, CDR2 SYDVKM. J was trimmed by 1 base and V by 4 bases; bases with no gene match: 9. CDR3 DNA: TGTGCCAGCAGTTCCCCCTCGAGGACAGGGTCCTACGAGCAGTACTTC. Translated, it gives CASSSPSRTGSYEQYF.

The gene calls are TRBV7-9 and TRBJ1-2, with TRBD1 matching 7 bases. V shed 3 bases and J 7 bases; nucleotides not matched to a gene: 8. The CDR3 loop spans 14 amino acids. Per germline, CDR1 SEHNR and CDR2 FQNEAQ (reference sequence). The CDR3 nucleotides are TGTGCCAGCAGCTTGGGGACAGCCGACGGTGGCTACACCTTC. This gives the protein CASSLGTADGGYTF.

The chain links TRBV11-2 to TRBJ2-1; D remains ambiguous. Germline-derived CDR1 and CDR2 are SGHAT and FQNNGV. There are 13 residues in the CDR3. The germline V and J ends were trimmed by 1 base and 10 bases, with 11 bases remaining between them. The CDR3 nucleotides read TGTGCCAGCAGCTTAGTCATCTACGGGGAGCAGTTCTTC. It translates to CASSLVIYGEQFF.

The J gene is TRBJ2-7, the V gene TRBV6-5; possibly TRBD2 for D (5 bases). CDR1 and CDR2 from the germline V gene are MNHEY and SVGAGI. The CDR3 has 15 amino acids. The V gene lost 7 bases and the J gene lost 0 bases, with 16 bases spanning the gap. CDR3: CASTSGVAHSYEQYF. CDR3 nucleotide sequence: TGTGCCAGCACCTCCGGAGTAGCGCACTCCTACGAGCAGTACTTC.

Details on this clone: The sample carries other DNA sequences with the same CDR3. V usage is TRBV6-5 and J usage is TRBJ2-1; D ambiguous. Germline loops: CDR1 MNHEY, CDR2 SVGAGI. The CDR3 runs to 11 residues. V lost 6 bases, J lost 9 bases, and 9 bases lay in between. The CDR3 sequence: CASSTRSEQFF. The CDR3, as DNA: TGTGCCAGCAGCACCCGGAGTGAGCAGTTCTTC.

The CDR3: CASIQPGSYEQYF. DNA of the CDR3: TGTGCCAGTATACAGCCGGGATCCTACGAGCAGTACTTC. The chain recombines TRBV19 with TRBJ2-7; weak D call: TRBD2 (5 bases). CDR1 LNHDA and CDR2 SQIVND come from the germline V gene (reference sequence). The CDR3 runs to 13 residues. V lost 7 bases to trimming and J lost 1 base, with 11 bases between them.

The rearrangement joins TRBV27 to TRBJ2-2; a weak D match, TRBD2 (5 bases). CDR1 MNHEY and CDR2 SMNVEV come from the germline V gene (reference sequence). The CDR3 sequence is 14 residues long. V lost 2 bases and J 4 bases, leaving 8 bases between the germline ends. The CDR3 here is CASSLGRGTGELFF. The DNA of the CDR3 is TGTGCCAGCAGTTTAGGACGGGGCACCGGGGAGCTGTTTTTT.

V and J are TRBV2 and TRBJ1-5; the D is unclear. Germline-derived CDR1 and CDR2 are SNHLY and FYNNEI. The CDR3 is 13 residues long. V was cut by 7 bases and J by 3 bases, with 10 bases left in between. The CDR3 coding sequence is TGTGCCAGCATGAGTCTGCCCAATCAGCCCCAGCATTTT. It codes for CASMSLPNQPQHF.

This rearrangement joins TRBV14 to TRBJ2-7, with 8 bases matching TRBD1. Germline V CDR1 and CDR2: SGHDN, FVKESK. The CDR3 is made up of 14 amino acids. V trimming: 4 bases; J trimming: 2 bases; junction bases outside the gene matches: 4. CDR3 sequence (DNA): TGTGCCAGCAGCCGGGACAGGCCGCCCTACGAGCAGTACTTC. Protein sequence: CASSRDRPPYEQYF.

V and J are TRBV2 and TRBJ2-1, with 12 positions matching TRBD2. The length of the CDR3 is 16 residues. Germline V gives CDR1 SNHLY, CDR2 FYNNEI. After removal of 4 bases from V and 15 bases from J, the junction contained 16 bases not matched to a gene. The CDR3 sequence: CASSAGLAGGSLTPFF. CDR3 nucleotide sequence: TGTGCCAGCAGTGCGGGACTAGCGGGCGGATCCCTAACTCCGTTCTTC.

The chain carries TRBV5-8 and TRBJ2-3; a possible D gene is TRBD2 (5 bases). V lost 4 bases and J lost 3, with 21 bases in between. CDR3 length: 17 residues. In germline, CDR1 is SGHTS, CDR2 YDEGEE. The CDR3 reads CASSTDHDPRGTDTQYF. CDR3 nucleotide sequence: TGTGCCAGCAGCACGGACCACGACCCCCGAGGGACAGATACGCAGTATTTT. Full variable domain (missing parts from reference TRBV5-8 and TRBJ2-3): EAGVTQSPTHLIKTRGQQATLRCSPISGHTSVYWYQQALGLGLQFLLWYDEGEERNRGNFPPRFSGRQFPNYSSELNVNALELEDSALYLCASSTDHDPRGTDTQYFGPGTRLTVL.

This chain joins TRBV7-2 and TRBJ1-1; D ambiguous. The germline CDR1 and CDR2 sequences are SGHTA and FQGNSA. The CDR3 has 13 amino acids. V lost 5 bases to trimming and J lost 5 bases, with 12 bases between them. This CDR3 is CASSVTLRTEAFF. CDR3 sequence (DNA): TGTGCCAGCAGCGTAACCTTGAGGACTGAAGCTTTCTTT.

The CDR3 DNA sequence: TGTGCCATCAGTGAGAATAGTCCCGGGGAGCTGTTTTTT. Its protein is CAISENSPGELFF. V and J are TRBV10-3 and TRBJ2-2; D remains ambiguous. The CDR3 is 13 amino acids. The V gene lost 2 bases and the J gene lost 6 bases, with 7 bases spanning the gap. Germline CDR1 ENHRY, CDR2 SYGVKD.

This clone was seen a handful of times. DNA of the CDR3: TGCGCCAGCAGCCCGACTAGCGCTAGCTCCTACAATGAGCAGTTCTTC. Amino acids: CASSPTSASSYNEQFF. The J gene is TRBJ2-1, the V gene TRBV5-1, with 8 bases identical to TRBD2. Trimming at V came to 4 bases and at J to 0 bases, leaving 6 bases not matched to a gene. CDR1 is SGHRS and CDR2 is YFSETQ in the germline V gene. The CDR3 is 16 amino acids.

This clone was recorded many times. The rearrangement links TRBV6-1 to TRBJ2-1; D is uncertain. The CDR3 consists of 11 residues. The germline CDR1 and CDR2 sequences are MNHNS and SASEGT. V was shortened by 2 bases and J by 7 bases, with 3 bases between the two germline ends. CDR3 loop: CASSEPNEQFF. Here the CDR3 DNA reads TGTGCCAGCAGTGAACCGAATGAGCAGTTCTTC.